This record looks at one T cell receptor (beta chain) sequence and its context. Its antigen is undetermined. Amplification used 60 Vbeta primers and 13 Jbeta primers. The protocol was immunoSEQ multiplex PCR, while the TCRdb copy is restricted to in-frame clones and leaves out a portion. This table holds approximately 110,000 clones. Germline V lookup: CDR1 SEHNR, CDR2 FQNEAQ (reference sequence). The trim removed 4 bases at V and 5 bases at J, leaving 7 bases unmatched. The CDR3 consists of 15 residues. The data stem from a study of cytomegalovirus exposure and HLA in healthy donors. Study-level results: A previous analysis found most TCR beta V segments productive roughly 87% or roughly 30% of the time. For presence/absence analyses, sequencing depth was assumed to be roughly uniform across donors.

The chain is built from TRBV7-9 and TRBJ2-5; TRBD2 matches 10 bases. The sequencing sample was made of PBMCs. This receptor was taken from a man aged 50-60 years in good health and CMV-seronegative. Here the CDR3 reads CASSSSGRGLETQYF. In DNA form, the CDR3 reads TGTGCCAGCAGCTCTAGCGGGAGAGGTTTGGAGACCCAGTACTTC.